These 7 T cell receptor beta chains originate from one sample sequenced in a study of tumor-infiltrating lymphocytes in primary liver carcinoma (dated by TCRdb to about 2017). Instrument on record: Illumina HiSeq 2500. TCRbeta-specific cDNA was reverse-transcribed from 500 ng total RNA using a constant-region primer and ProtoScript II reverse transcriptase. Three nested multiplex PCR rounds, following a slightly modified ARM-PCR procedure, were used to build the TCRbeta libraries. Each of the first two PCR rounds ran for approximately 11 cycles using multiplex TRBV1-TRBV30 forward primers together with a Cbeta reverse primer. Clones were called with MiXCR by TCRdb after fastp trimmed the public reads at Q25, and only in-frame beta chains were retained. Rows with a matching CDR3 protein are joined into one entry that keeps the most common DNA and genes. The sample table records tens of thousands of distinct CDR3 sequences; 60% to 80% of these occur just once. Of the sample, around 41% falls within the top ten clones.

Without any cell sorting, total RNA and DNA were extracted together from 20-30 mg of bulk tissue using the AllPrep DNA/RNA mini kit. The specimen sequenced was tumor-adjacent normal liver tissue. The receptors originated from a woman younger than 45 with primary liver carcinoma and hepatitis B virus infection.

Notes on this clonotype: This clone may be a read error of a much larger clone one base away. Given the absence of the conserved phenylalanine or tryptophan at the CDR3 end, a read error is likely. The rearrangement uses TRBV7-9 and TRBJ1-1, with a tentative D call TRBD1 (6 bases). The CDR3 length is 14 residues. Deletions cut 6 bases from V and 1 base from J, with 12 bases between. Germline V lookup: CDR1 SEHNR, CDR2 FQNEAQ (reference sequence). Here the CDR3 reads CASRELRGNTEAFI. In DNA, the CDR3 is TGTGCCAGCAGGGAACTCAGGGGGAACACTGAAGCTTTCATT.

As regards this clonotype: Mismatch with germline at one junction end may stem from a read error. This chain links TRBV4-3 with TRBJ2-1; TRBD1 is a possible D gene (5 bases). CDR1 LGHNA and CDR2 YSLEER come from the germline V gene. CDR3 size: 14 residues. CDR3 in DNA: TGCGCCAGCAGCCACGCAGGGTTGGTCAATGAGCGGTTCTTC. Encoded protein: CASSHAGLVNERFF.

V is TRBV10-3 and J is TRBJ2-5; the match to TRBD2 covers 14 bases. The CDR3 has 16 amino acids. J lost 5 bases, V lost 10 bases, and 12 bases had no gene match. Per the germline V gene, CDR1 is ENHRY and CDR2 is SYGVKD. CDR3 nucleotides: TGTGCCACCCAGGGACTAGCGGGAGTTGGACGGGAGACCCAGTACTTC. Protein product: CATQGLAGVGRETQYF.

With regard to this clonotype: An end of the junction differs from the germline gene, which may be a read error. CDR3 DNA sequence: TGTGCCAGCAACCAAAGACCTTCCGGGACTTCCGAGCAGTACTTC. Its protein is CASNQRPSGTSEQYF. This chain links TRBV14 with TRBJ2-7; D is perhaps TRBD2 (6 bases). The CDR3 extends over 15 amino acids. Germline V gives CDR1 SGHDN, CDR2 FVKESK. Full variable domain (outside the CDR3, taken from reference TRBV14 and TRBJ2-7): EAGVTQFPSHSVIEKGQTVTLRCDPISGHDNLYWYRRVMGKEIKFLLHFVKESKQDESGMPNNRFLAERTGGTYSTLKVQPAELEDSGVYFCASNQRPSGTSEQYFGPGTRLTVT.

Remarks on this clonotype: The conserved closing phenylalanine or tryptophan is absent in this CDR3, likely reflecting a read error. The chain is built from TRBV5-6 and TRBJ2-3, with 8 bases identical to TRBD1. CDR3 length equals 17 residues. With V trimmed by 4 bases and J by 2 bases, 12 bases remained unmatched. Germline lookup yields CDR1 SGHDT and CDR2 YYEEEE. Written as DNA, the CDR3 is TGTGCCAGCAGCGCAGGCCGGGACAGGATTAACACAGATACGCAGTATTTA. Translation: CASSAGRDRINTDTQYL.

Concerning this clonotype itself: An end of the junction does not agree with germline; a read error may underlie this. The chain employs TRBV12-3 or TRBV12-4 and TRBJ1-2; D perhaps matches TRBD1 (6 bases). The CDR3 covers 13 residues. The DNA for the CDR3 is TGTGCCAGCAGTTTTGGGACAATTTATGGCTGCACCTTC. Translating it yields CASSFGTIYGCTF.

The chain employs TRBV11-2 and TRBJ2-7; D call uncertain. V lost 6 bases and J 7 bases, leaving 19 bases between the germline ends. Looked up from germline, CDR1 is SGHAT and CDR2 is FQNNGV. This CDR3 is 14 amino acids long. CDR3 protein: CASRSIAGVKEQYF. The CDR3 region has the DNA TGTGCCAGCAGATCTATAGCTGGAGTGAAAGAGCAGTACTTC.